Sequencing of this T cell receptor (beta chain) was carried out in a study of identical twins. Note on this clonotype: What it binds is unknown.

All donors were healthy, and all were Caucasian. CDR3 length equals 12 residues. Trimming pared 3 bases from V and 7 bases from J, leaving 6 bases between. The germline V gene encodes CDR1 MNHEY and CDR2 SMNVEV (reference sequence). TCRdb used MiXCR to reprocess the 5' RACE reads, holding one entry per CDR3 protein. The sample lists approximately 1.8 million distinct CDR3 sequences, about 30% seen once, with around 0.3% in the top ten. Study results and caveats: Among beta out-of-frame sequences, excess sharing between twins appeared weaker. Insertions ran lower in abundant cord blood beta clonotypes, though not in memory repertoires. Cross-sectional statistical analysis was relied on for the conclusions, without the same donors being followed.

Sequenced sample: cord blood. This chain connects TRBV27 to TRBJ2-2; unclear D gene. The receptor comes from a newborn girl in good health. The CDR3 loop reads CASSFGRGELFF. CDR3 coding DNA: TGTGCCAGCAGTTTCGGACGCGGGGAGCTGTTTTTT.